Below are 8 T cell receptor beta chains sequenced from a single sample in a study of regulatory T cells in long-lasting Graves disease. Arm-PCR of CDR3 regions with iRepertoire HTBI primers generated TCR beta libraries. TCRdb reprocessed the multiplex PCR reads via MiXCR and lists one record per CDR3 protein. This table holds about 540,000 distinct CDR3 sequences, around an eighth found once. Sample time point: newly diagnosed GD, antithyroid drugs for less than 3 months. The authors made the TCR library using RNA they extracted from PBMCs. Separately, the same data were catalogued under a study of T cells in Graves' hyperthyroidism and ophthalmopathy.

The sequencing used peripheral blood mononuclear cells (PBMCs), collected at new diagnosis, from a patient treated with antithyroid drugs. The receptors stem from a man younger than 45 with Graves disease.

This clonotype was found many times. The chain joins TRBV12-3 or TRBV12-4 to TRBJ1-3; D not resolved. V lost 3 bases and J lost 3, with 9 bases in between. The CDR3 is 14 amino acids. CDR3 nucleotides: TGTGCCAGCAGTTTTGATGACATTGGAAACACCATATATTTT. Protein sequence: CASSFDDIGNTIYF.

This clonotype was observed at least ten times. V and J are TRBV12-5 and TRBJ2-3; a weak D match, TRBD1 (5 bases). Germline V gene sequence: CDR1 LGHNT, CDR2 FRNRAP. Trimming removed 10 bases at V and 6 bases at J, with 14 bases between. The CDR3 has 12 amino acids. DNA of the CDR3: TGTGCTATCCCACGAAAGGGGGATACGCAGTATTTT. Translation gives CAIPRKGDTQYF.

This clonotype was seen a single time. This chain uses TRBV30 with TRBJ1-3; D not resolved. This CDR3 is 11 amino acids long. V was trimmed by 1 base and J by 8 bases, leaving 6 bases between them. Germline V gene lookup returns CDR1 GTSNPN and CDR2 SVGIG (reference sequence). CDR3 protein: CAWSGGHTIYF. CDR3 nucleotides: TGTGCCTGGAGTGGTGGTCACACCATATATTTT.

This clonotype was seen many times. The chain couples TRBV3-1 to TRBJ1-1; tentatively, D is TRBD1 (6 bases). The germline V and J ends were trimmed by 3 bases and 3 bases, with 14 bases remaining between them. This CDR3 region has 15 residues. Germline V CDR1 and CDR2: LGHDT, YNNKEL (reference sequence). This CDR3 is CASSHRGNEHTEAFF. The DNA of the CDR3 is TGTGCCAGCAGCCACAGGGGAAACGAGCACACTGAAGCTTTCTTT.

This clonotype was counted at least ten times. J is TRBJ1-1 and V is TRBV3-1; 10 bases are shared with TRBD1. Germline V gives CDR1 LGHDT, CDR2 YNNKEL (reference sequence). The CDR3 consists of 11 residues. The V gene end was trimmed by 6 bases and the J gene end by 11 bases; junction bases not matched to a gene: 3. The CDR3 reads CASRTGGWAFF. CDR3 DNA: TGTGCCAGCAGGACAGGGGGCTGGGCTTTCTTT.

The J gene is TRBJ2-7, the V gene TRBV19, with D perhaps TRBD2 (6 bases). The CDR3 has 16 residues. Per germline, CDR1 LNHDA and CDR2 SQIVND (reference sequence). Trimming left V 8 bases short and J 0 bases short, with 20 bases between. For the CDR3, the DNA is TGTGCCAGTTCAAGGTCGTCCAGCGGGTCCTCCTACGAGCAGTACTTC. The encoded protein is CASSRSSSGSSYEQYF.

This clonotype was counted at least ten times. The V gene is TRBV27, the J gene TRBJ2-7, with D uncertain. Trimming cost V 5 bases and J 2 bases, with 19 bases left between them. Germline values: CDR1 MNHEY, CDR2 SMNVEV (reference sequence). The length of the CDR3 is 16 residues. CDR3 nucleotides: TGTGCCAGCAGTCCAAAGACAAAAAGAGAAGCCTACGAGCAGTACTTC. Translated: CASSPKTKREAYEQYF.

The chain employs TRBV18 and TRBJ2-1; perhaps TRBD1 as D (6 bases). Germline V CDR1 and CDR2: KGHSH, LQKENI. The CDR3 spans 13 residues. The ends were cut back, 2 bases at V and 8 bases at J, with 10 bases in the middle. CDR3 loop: CASSPSSGDEQFF. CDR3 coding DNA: TGTGCCAGCTCACCATCCTCAGGGGATGAGCAGTTCTTC.